The 30 T cell receptor beta chains below were found in one sample sequenced in a study of T-cell memory formation after mild COVID-19. TCRdb re-called the 5' RACE reads through MiXCR, storing one row per CDR3 protein. The table shows hundreds of thousands of distinct CDR3 sequences, with roughly 22% occurring only once. Sequencing was done on a sample of PBMCs or a T cell subset sorted from them (not recorded which). The receptors were gathered from an adult woman who had mild COVID-19 (a few samples of this study predate the infection). Cell type and time point are not known.

As DNA, the CDR3 is TGTGCCAGCAGTTACTCGAAGGACAGGGGCTACGAGCAGTACTTC. Its translation: CASSYSKDRGYEQYF. J is TRBJ2-7 and V is TRBV6-5; 9 bases match TRBD1. The J segment lost 3 bases and the V segment lost 0 bases, leaving 3 bases of the junction unmatched. Germline V gene data show CDR1 as MNHEY and CDR2 as SVGAGI. The CDR3 spans 15 residues.

CDR3 residues: CATSDWDAEGADTQYF. The CDR3 region has the DNA TGTGCCACCAGCGACTGGGACGCCGAAGGCGCAGATACGCAGTATTTT. The chain couples TRBV24-1 to TRBJ2-3, with D perhaps assigned TRBD1 or TRBD2 (5 bases each). CDR1 is KGHDR and CDR2 is SFDVKD in the germline V gene. Trimming removed 7 bases from V and 4 bases from J, with 20 bases in between. CDR3 length: 16 residues.

The chain couples TRBV29-1 to TRBJ2-1, with 14 bases aligning to TRBD2. There are 14 residues in the CDR3. The J segment lost 6 bases and the V segment lost 6 bases, leaving 4 bases of the junction unmatched. Germline-derived CDR1 and CDR2 are SQVTM and ANQGSEA. CDR3 region: CSVTGLAGGNEQFF. The CDR3 DNA is TGCAGCGTCACCGGACTAGCGGGGGGCAATGAGCAGTTCTTC.

The chain uses TRBV4-1 and TRBJ2-1; no clear D. The CDR3 consists of 14 residues. Trimming took 0 bases from V and 1 from J, leaving 4 bases between them. CDR1 is MGHRA, CDR2 YSYEKL, per germline. The CDR3 DNA reads TGCGCCAGCAGCCAAGACTTTTCCTACAATGAGCAGTTCTTC. Protein product: CASSQDFSYNEQFF.

The rearrangement links TRBV12-3 or TRBV12-4 to TRBJ2-7; 8 positions agree with TRBD2. The CDR3 is 17 amino acids. The V segment lost 2 bases and the J segment 2 bases; nucleotides outside the gene matches: 11. The CDR3 coding sequence is TGTGCCAGCAGTTTATGGACGGGGGGGCAGGGGACCTACGAGCAGTACTTC. Translating it yields CASSLWTGGQGTYEQYF.

The V call is TRBV15, the J call TRBJ1-4; 8 nucleotides align to TRBD1. The CDR3 is 16 residues long. J gave up 4 bases and V 1 base, and 5 bases lay outside the gene matches. The germline V gene encodes CDR1 LNHNV and CDR2 YYDKDF (reference sequence). Here the CDR3 reads CATSRARDRINEKLFF. The CDR3 DNA sequence: TGTGCCACCAGCAGAGCTCGGGACAGGATTAATGAAAAACTGTTTTTT.

This clonotype was detected only a few times. The rearrangement uses TRBV7-2 and TRBJ1-5; D gene ambiguous. Germline V lookup: CDR1 SGHTA, CDR2 FQGNSA. V lost 5 bases to trimming and J lost 6 bases, with 8 bases between them. The CDR3 runs 12 residues. CDR3 nucleotides: TGTGCCAGCAGCCGGGCAGCTCAGCCCCAGCATTTT. Amino acid sequence: CASSRAAQPQHF.

The V and J genes are TRBV9 and TRBJ2-1; the D gene is possibly TRBD1 (5 bases). Trimming took 0 bases from V and 5 from J, leaving 12 bases between them. Germline V lookup: CDR1 SGDLS, CDR2 YYNGEE. The CDR3 consists of 15 residues. As DNA, the CDR3 is TGTGCCAGCAGCGTAGTAGGTACAGGAAACAATGAGCAGTTCTTC. This gives the protein CASSVVGTGNNEQFF.

V usage is TRBV29-1 and J usage is TRBJ2-7, with D possibly matching TRBD2 (5 bases). Trimming left V 7 bases short and J 3 bases short, with 13 bases between. Germline V gene lookup returns CDR1 SQVTM and CDR2 ANQGSEA. This CDR3 contains 12 residues. The CDR3 sequence: CSGGRVGYEQYF. Here the CDR3 DNA reads TGCAGCGGAGGGAGAGTAGGCTACGAGCAGTACTTC.

The chain uses TRBV4-1 and TRBJ2-7; 9 bases are a match to TRBD1. The length of the CDR3 is 16 residues. In germline, CDR1 is MGHRA, CDR2 YSYEKL. Trimming took 1 base from V and 4 from J; bases not matched to a gene: 8. Written as DNA, the CDR3 is TGCGCCAGCAGCCAAGTTACAGGGGGCGCGTTTTACGAGCAGTACTTC. Residues: CASSQVTGGAFYEQYF.

This clonotype was seen repeatedly, ten times or more. This rearrangement joins TRBV11-2 to TRBJ1-2; D is uncertain. V was clipped by 2 bases and J by 0 bases, with 7 bases between them. CDR3 length: 14 residues. Germline lookup yields CDR1 SGHAT and CDR2 FQNNGV. The CDR3 region is CASSLTRTNYGYTF. The DNA for the CDR3 is TGTGCCAGCAGCTTAACCAGGACTAACTATGGCTACACCTTC.

The chain employs TRBV5-1 and TRBJ2-2; TRBD2 matches at 13 bases. Per the germline V gene, CDR1 is SGHRS and CDR2 is YFSETQ. Trimming removed 4 bases from V and 0 bases from J; junction bases left unmatched: 9. This CDR3 has 19 amino acids. The CDR3, as DNA: TGCGCCAGCAGCGTAAGACTAGCGGGGGGTCGTCCGAACACCGGGGAGCTGTTTTTT. Protein sequence: CASSVRLAGGRPNTGELFF.

This clonotype was found many times. This sequence joins TRBV24-1 and TRBJ2-2, with TRBD1 identical over 8 bases. This CDR3 has 16 amino acids. Unmatched junction bases numbered 3, after V lost 3 bases and J lost 1 base. Germline V gene sequence: CDR1 KGHDR, CDR2 SFDVKD. The DNA for the CDR3 is TGTGCCACCAGTGATCCCGGGACAGGGAACACCGGGGAGCTGTTTTTT. This codes for CATSDPGTGNTGELFF.

The gene calls are TRBV6-2 or TRBV6-3 and TRBJ2-1, with 7 bases aligning to TRBD2. The trim removed 0 bases at V and 5 bases at J, leaving 4 bases unmatched. The CDR3 is 15 amino acids. CDR1 is MNHEY and CDR2 is SVGEGT in the germline V gene. The CDR3 spells CASSYSRLADNEQFF. The DNA of the CDR3 is TGTGCCAGCAGTTACTCGAGGCTAGCGGACAATGAGCAGTTCTTC.

Only a few counts were recorded for this clonotype. The gene calls are TRBV5-4 and TRBJ2-2, with a weak D call TRBD1 (6 bases). This CDR3 has 15 amino acids. Germline CDR1 SGHNT, CDR2 YYREEE (reference sequence). V lost 2 bases to trimming and J lost 1 base, with 9 bases between them. The CDR3 here is CASSLQGMNTGELFF. DNA for the CDR3: TGTGCCAGCAGCTTACAGGGAATGAACACCGGGGAGCTGTTTTTT.

The rearrangement links TRBV30 to TRBJ2-5; 8 nucleotides match TRBD2. The CDR3 has 14 amino acids. Germline trimming cut 1 base from V and 2 bases from J; bases unmatched to any gene: 3. Germline V gives CDR1 GTSNPN, CDR2 SVGIG (reference sequence). The chain's CDR3 is CAWSGTSTQETQYF. CDR3 nucleotides: TGTGCCTGGAGTGGGACTAGCACACAAGAGACCCAGTACTTC.

The chain joins TRBV18 to TRBJ2-1; D is undetermined. The CDR3 has 15 amino acids. In germline, CDR1 is KGHSH, CDR2 LQKENI. V was cut by 2 bases and J by 8 bases, with 16 bases left in between. CDR3 sequence reads: CASSPARSRTDEQFF. The CDR3 DNA is TGTGCCAGCTCACCAGCCCGGAGTCGTACGGATGAGCAGTTCTTC.

This clonotype has a count of ten or more. The chain is built from TRBV7-3 and TRBJ2-1; 8 bases fit TRBD1. The CDR3 loop spans 15 amino acids. Trimming took 1 base from V and 11 from J; bases not matched to a gene: 10. Germline CDR1 is SGHTA and CDR2 is FQGTGA. The CDR3 reads CASSLSGQGPSQQFF. The CDR3 nucleotides read TGTGCCAGCAGCTTAAGCGGACAGGGCCCTTCTCAGCAGTTCTTC.

The chain combines TRBV4-1 with TRBJ2-7, with D uncertain. V lost 1 base and J lost 7, with 11 bases in between. Germline V gene sequence: CDR1 MGHRA, CDR2 YSYEKL. This CDR3 is 13 amino acids long. The CDR3 DNA is TGCGCCAGCAGCCAAGTCCCAGAAGGGGAGCAGTACGTC. This sequence encodes CASSQVPEGEQYV.

V gene TRBV6-1 combines with J gene TRBJ1-1, with 9 nucleotides matching TRBD1. CDR3 length: 16 amino acids. The trim removed 6 bases at V and 1 base at J, leaving 9 bases unmatched. CDR1 is MNHNS, CDR2 SASEGT, per germline. The CDR3, as DNA: TGTGCCAGCAGCGACAGGGGGGGATCGTGGAACACTGAAGCTTTCTTT. As protein: CASSDRGGSWNTEAFF.

In its sample, this clonotype was seen a few times. V usage is TRBV19 and J usage is TRBJ1-1; 8 bases match TRBD1. V was pared by 5 bases and J by 4 bases, with 9 bases of the junction left unmatched. The CDR3 loop spans 15 amino acids. Germline CDR1 LNHDA, CDR2 SQIVND (reference sequence). The CDR3 region is CASSSKDRVFTEAFF. CDR3 coding DNA: TGTGCCAGTAGTTCAAAGGACAGGGTGTTCACTGAAGCTTTCTTT.

This chain uses TRBV20-1 with TRBJ2-1; 8 bases are a match to TRBD2. This CDR3 is built from 11 residues. Germline V gene sequence: CDR1 DFQATT, CDR2 SNEGSKA (reference sequence). Trimming removed 7 bases from V and 7 bases from J; junction bases left unmatched: 3. The CDR3 region is CSGTSGNEQFF. CDR3 in DNA: TGCAGTGGTACTAGCGGAAATGAGCAGTTCTTC.

In this sample, this clonotype turned up a few times. The chain combines TRBV5-6 with TRBJ1-5, with TRBD1 as a possible D gene (5 bases). Trimming pared 0 bases from V and 6 bases from J, leaving 13 bases between. Germline lookup yields CDR1 SGHDT and CDR2 YYEEEE. This CDR3 has 15 amino acids. CDR3 sequence: CASSLGTRYGQPQHF. In DNA form, the CDR3 reads TGTGCCAGCAGCTTGGGGACAAGGTATGGTCAGCCCCAGCATTTT.

The chain uses TRBV2 and TRBJ2-2; possible D gene TRBD1, 6 bases. This CDR3 has 15 residues. CDR1 and CDR2 (germline): SNHLY, FYNNEI. Trimming removed 6 bases at V and 0 bases at J, with 11 bases between. CDR3 nucleotides: TGTGCCAGCAGGGGGACACCCCCGAACACCGGGGAGCTGTTTTTT. Encoded protein: CASRGTPPNTGELFF.

The rearrangement joins TRBV5-1 to TRBJ1-2; 11 bases map to TRBD1. This CDR3 spans 15 amino acids. Unmatched junction bases numbered 3, after V lost 3 bases and J lost 2 bases. The germline gives CDR1 SGHRS, CDR2 YFSETQ. The CDR3 loop is CASSWGTGGNYGYTF. As DNA, the CDR3 is TGCGCCAGCAGCTGGGGGACAGGGGGAAACTATGGCTACACCTTC.

The table lists this clonotype with many counts. The chain joins TRBV18 to TRBJ2-1, with TRBD2 identical over 11 bases. The germline V gene has CDR1 KGHSH and CDR2 LQKENI. The CDR3 sequence is 16 residues long. With 1 base clipped from V and 4 bases from J, the junction kept 3 bases outside the gene matches. Here the CDR3 reads CASSPLLAGGYNEQFF. CDR3 nucleotides: TGTGCCAGCTCACCACTGCTAGCGGGGGGTTACAATGAGCAGTTCTTC. Using reference TRBV18 and TRBJ2-1 for the parts outside the CDR3, the full variable domain is NAGVMQNPRHLVRRRGQEARLRCSPMKGHSHVYWYRQLPEEGLKFMVYLQKENIIDESGMPKERFSAEFPKEGPSILRIQQVVRGDSAAYFCASSPLLAGGYNEQFFGPGTRLTVL.

This clonotype has only a few counts. The CDR3 nucleotides are TGTGCCAGCAGTCCCCCGGTCGGGGACGAGCAGTACTTC. Translating gives CASSPPVGDEQYF. The chain uses TRBV12-3 or TRBV12-4 and TRBJ2-7, with a possible D match to TRBD2 (5 bases). There are 13 residues in the CDR3. Trimming shortened V by 5 bases and J by 5 bases, and 13 bases separated the two germline ends.

V usage is TRBV21-1 and J usage is TRBJ1-6; no check of the table's D call, TRBD1, against the DNA was made. TRBV21-1 is termed a pseudogene. CDR3 length equals 14 residues. The CDR3: CASFSTGLDSPLHF. The DNA of the CDR3 is TGTGCCAGCTTTTCGACAGGCTTAGATTCACCCCTCCACTTT.

This clonotype was found a few times. The chain links TRBV5-1 to TRBJ2-1, with TRBD1 matching 9 bases. CDR1 and CDR2 (germline): SGHRS, YFSETQ. The trim removed 3 bases at V and 4 bases at J, leaving 8 bases unmatched. The CDR3 is 16 amino acids. The CDR3 reads CASSYATGGWYNEQFF. CDR3 DNA: TGCGCCAGCAGCTACGCGACAGGGGGGTGGTACAATGAGCAGTTCTTC.

This clonotype was detected a few times. V and J are TRBV12-3 or TRBV12-4 and TRBJ1-1, with D maybe TRBD1 (6 bases). There are 14 residues in the CDR3. Trimming took off 5 bases at V and 7 bases at J, with 17 bases between the two ends. The CDR3 protein is CASSPLQGADEAFF. The CDR3 DNA sequence: TGTGCCAGCAGTCCCTTACAGGGAGCGGATGAAGCTTTCTTT.